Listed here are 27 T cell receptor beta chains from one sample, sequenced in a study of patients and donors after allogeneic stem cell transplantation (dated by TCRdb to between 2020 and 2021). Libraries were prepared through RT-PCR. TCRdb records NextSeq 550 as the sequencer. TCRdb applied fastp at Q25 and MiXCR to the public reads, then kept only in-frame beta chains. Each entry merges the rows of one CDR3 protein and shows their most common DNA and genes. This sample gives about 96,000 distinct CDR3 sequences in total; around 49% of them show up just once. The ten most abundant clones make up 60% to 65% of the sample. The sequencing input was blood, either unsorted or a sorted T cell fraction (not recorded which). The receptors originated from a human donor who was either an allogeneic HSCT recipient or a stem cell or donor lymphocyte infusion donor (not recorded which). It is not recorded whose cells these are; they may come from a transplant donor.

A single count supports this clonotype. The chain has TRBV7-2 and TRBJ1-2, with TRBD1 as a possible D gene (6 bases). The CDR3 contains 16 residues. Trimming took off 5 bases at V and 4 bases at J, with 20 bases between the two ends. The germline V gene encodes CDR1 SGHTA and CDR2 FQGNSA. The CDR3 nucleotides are TGTGCCAGCAGCCCACCTGAGGGGGGCCGGGTCTATGGCTACACCTTC. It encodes CASSPPEGGRVYGYTF.

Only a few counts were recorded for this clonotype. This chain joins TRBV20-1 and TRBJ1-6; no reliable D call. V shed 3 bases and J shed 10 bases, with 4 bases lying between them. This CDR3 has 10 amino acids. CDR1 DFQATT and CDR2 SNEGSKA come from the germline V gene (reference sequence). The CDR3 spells CSASRSPLHF. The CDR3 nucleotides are TGCAGTGCTAGTAGGTCACCCCTCCACTTT.

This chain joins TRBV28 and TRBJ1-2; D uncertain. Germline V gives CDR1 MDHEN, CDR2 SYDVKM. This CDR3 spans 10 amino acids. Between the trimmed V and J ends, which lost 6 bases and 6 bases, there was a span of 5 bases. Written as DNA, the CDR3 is TGTGCCAGCAGCTCTAATGGCTACACCTTC. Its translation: CASSSNGYTF.

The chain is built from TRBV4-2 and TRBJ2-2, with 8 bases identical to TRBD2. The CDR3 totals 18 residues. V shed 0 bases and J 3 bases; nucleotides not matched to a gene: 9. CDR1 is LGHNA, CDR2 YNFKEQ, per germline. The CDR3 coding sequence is TGTGCCAGCAGCCAAGATGCTTGGGCGCGGGAGGACACCGGGGAGCTGTTTTTT. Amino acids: CASSQDAWAREDTGELFF.

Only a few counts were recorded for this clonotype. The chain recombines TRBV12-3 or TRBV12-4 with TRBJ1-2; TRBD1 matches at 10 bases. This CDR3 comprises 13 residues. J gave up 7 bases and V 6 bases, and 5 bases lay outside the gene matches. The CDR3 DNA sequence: TGTGCCAGCAGAAGGACAGGGGGAGCTGGCTACACCTTC. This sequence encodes CASRRTGGAGYTF.

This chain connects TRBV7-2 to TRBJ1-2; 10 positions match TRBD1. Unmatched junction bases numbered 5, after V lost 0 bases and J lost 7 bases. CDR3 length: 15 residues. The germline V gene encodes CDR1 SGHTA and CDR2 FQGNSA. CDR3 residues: CASSLAPTGGGGYTF. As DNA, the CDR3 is TGTGCCAGCAGCTTAGCCCCGACAGGGGGCGGTGGCTACACCTTC.

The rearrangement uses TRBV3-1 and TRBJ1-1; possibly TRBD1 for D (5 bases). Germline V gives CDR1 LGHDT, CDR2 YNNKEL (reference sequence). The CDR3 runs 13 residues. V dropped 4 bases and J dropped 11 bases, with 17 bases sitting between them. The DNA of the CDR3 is TGTGCCAGCAGCCTTATTTCAGGGTTTGGGGCTTTCTTT. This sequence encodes CASSLISGFGAFF.

The CDR3 nucleotides are TGTGCCAGCAGCTTAGTCGGTTTTAACTATGGCTACACCTTC. The encoded protein is CASSLVGFNYGYTF. V usage is TRBV11-2 and J usage is TRBJ1-2; the D is unclear. The V and J ends lost 1 base and 1 base respectively, with 7 bases between them. The CDR3 runs 14 residues. CDR1 is SGHAT and CDR2 is FQNNGV in the germline V gene.

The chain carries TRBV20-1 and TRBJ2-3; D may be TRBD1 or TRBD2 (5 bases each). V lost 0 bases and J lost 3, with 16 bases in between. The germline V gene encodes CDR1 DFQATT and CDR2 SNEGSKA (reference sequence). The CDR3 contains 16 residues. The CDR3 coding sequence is TGCAGTGCTAGAGATTTCGGCCGGGGCTCAACAGATACGCAGTATTTT. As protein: CSARDFGRGSTDTQYF.

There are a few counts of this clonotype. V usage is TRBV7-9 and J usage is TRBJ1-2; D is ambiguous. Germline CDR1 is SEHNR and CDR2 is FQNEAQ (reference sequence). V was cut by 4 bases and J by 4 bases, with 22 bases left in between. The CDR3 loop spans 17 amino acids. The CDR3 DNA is TGTGCCAGCAGCTGGCCCCCTTTTAGAGTTTCGGGCTATGGCTACACCTTC. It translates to CASSWPPFRVSGYGYTF. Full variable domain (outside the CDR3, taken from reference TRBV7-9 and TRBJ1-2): DTGVSQNPRHKITKRGQNVTFRCDPISEHNRLYWYRQTLGQGPEFLTYFQNEAQLEKSRLLSDRFSAERPKGSFSTLEIQRTEQGDSAMYLCASSWPPFRVSGYGYTFGSGTRLTVV.

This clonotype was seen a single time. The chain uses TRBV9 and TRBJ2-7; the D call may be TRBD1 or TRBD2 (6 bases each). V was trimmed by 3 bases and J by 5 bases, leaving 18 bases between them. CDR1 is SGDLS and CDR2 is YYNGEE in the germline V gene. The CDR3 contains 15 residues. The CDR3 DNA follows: TGTGCCAGCAGCGGGGAACCTGGGGGGCACCACGAGCAGTACTTC. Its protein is CASSGEPGGHHEQYF.

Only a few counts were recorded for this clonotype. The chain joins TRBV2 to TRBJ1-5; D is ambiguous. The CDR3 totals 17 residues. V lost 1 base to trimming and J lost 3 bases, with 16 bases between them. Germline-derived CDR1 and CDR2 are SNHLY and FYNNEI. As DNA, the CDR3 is TGTGCCAGCAGTGAAGTACAGCGCCCTTCTTTCAATCAGCCCCAGCATTTT. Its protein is CASSEVQRPSFNQPQHF.

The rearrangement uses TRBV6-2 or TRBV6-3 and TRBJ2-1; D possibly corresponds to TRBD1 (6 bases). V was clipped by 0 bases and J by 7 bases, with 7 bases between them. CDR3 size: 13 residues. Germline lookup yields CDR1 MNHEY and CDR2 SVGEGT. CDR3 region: CASSYSRGNEQFF. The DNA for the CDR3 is TGTGCCAGCAGTTACTCGAGGGGGAATGAGCAGTTCTTC.

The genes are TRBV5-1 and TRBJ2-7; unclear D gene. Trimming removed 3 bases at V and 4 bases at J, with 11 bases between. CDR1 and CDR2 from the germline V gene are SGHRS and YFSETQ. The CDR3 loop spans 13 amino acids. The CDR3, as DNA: TGCGCCAGCAGCTCCGTTCCCCAATACGAGCAGTACTTC. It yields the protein CASSSVPQYEQYF. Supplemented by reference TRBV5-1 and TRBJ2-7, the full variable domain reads KAGVTQTPRYLIKTRGQQVTLSCSPISGHRSVSWYQQTPGQGLQFLFEYFSETQRNKGNFPGRFSGRQFSNSRSEMNVSTLELGDSALYLCASSSVPQYEQYFGPGTRLTVT.

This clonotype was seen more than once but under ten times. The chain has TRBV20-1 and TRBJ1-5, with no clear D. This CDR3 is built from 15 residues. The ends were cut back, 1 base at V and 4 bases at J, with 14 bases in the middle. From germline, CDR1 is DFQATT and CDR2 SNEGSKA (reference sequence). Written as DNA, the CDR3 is TGCAGTGCTAGAGTAAGGACCCGAGGGAATCAGCCCCAGCATTTT. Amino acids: CSARVRTRGNQPQHF.

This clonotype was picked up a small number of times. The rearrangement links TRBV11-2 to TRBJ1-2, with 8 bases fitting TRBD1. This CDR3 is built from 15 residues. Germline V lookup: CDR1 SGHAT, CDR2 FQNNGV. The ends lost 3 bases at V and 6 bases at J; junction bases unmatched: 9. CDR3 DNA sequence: TGTGCCAGCAGCTTCTTTGGACAGGGCCTAGATGGCTACACCTTC. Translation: CASSFFGQGLDGYTF.

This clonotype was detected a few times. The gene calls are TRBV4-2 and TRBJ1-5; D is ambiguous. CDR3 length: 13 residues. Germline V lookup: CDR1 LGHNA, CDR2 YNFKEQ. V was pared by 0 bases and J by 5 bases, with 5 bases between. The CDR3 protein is CASSQDGDQPQHF. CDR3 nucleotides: TGTGCCAGCAGCCAAGATGGAGATCAGCCCCAGCATTTT.

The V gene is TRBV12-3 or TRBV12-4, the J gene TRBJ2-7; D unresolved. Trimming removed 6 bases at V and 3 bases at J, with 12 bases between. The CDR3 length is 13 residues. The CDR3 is CASRLIPGYEQYF. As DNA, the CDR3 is TGTGCCAGCAGACTTATCCCCGGCTACGAGCAGTACTTC.

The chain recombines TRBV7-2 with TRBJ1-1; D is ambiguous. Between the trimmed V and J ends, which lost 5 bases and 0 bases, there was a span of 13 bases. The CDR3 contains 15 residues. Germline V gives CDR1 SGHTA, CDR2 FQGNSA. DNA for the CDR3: TGTGCCAGCAGCCCCCGACAAGCAATGAACACTGAAGCTTTCTTT. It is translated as CASSPRQAMNTEAFF.

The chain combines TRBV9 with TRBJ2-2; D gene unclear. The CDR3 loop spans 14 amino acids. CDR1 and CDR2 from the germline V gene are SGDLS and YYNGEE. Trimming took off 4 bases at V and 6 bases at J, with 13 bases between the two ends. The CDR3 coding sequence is TGTGCCAGCAGCCTTCGTACCCAACCCGGGGAGCTGTTTTTT. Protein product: CASSLRTQPGELFF.

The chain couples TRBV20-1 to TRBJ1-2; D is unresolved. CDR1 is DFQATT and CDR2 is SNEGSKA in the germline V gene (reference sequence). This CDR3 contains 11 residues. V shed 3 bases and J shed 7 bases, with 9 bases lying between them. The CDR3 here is CSARWSVGYTF. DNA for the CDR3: TGCAGTGCTAGGTGGTCGGTTGGCTACACCTTC.

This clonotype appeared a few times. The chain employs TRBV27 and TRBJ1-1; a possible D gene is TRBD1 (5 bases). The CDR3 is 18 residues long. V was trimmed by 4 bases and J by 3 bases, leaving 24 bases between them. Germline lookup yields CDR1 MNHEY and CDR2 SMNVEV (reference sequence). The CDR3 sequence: CASSSGIGGPGRYTEAFF. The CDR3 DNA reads TGTGCCAGCAGTTCAGGCATCGGGGGTCCAGGGAGGTACACTGAAGCTTTCTTT.

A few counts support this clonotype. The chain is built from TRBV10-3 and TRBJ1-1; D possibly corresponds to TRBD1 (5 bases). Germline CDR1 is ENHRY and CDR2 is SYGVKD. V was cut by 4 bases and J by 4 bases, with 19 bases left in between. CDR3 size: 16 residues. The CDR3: CAISALGAVSVTEAFF. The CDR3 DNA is TGTGCCATCAGTGCGTTAGGGGCCGTGAGTGTCACTGAAGCTTTCTTT.

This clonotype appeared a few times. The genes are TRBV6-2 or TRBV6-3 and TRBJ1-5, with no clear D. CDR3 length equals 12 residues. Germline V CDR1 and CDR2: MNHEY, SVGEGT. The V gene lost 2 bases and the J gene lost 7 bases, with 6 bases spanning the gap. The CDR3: CASSYPRQPQHF. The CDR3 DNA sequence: TGTGCCAGCAGTTACCCCCGGCAGCCCCAGCATTTT.

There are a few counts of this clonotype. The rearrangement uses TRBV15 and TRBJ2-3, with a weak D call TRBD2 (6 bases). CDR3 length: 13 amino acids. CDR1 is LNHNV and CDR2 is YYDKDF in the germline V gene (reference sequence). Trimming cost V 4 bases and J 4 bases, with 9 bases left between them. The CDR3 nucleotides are TGTGCCACCAGCATACGGGGGTCAGATACGCAGTATTTT. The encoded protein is CATSIRGSDTQYF. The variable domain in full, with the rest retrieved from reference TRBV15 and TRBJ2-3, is DAMVIQNPRYQVTQFGKPVTLSCSQTLNHNVMYWYQQKSSQAPKLLFHYYDKDFNNEADTPDNFQSRRPNTSFCFLDIRSPGLGDTAMYLCATSIRGSDTQYFGPGTRLTVL.

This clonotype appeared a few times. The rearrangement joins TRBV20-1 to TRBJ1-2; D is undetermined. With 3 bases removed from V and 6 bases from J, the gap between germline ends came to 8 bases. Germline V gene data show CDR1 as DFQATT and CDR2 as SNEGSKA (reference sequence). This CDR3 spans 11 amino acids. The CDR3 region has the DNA TGCAGTGCTAGGCAGGAGGATGGCTACACCTTC. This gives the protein CSARQEDGYTF.

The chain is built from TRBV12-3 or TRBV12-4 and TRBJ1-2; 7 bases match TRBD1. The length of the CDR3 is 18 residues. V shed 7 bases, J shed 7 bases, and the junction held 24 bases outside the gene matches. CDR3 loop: CASTLAAVKGAMLSGYTF. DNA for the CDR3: TGTGCCAGCACCTTAGCCGCTGTAAAGGGGGCTATGTTGTCTGGCTACACCTTC.